This entry describes one T cell receptor (beta chain). The data were obtained in a study of graft-versus-host responses after intestinal transplantation. CDR1 is SGHVS and CDR2 is FQNEAQ in the germline V gene. This CDR3 comprises 16 residues. TCRdb's table, derived via immunoSEQ multiplex PCR, lists solely in-frame clones and lacks some. The table shows 60,000 or so clones, with approximately 89% occurring only once. The sequenced sample was PBMCs, obtained roughly 120 days after intestinal transplantation. The origin of this receptor is a human patient who received an intestinal transplant, so some T cells may come from the graft donor. The chain links TRBV7-8 to TRBJ2-5; maybe TRBD2 (5 bases). Near its end, the DNA agrees better with TRBJ2-7, so the J call may be wrong. The CDR3 here is CASSLLARVRSYEQYF. The CDR3 DNA sequence: TGTGCCAGCAGCTTACTCGCGAGGGTGAGGTCCTACGAGCAGTACTTC.